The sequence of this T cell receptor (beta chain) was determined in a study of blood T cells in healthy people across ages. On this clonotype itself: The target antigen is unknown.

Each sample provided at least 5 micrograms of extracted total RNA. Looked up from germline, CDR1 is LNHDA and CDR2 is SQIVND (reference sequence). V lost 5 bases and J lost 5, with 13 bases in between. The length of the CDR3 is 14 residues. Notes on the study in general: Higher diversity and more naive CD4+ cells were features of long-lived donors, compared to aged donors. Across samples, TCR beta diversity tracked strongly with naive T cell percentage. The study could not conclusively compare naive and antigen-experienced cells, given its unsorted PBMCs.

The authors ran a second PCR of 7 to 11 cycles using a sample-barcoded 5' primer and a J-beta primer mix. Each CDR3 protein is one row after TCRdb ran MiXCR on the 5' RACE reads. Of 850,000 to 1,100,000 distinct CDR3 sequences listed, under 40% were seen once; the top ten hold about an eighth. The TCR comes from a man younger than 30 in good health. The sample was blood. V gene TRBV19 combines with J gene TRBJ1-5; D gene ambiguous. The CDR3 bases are TGTGCCAGTAGTTATTTCGTTGGGGATCAGCCCCAGCATTTT. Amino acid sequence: CASSYFVGDQPQHF.